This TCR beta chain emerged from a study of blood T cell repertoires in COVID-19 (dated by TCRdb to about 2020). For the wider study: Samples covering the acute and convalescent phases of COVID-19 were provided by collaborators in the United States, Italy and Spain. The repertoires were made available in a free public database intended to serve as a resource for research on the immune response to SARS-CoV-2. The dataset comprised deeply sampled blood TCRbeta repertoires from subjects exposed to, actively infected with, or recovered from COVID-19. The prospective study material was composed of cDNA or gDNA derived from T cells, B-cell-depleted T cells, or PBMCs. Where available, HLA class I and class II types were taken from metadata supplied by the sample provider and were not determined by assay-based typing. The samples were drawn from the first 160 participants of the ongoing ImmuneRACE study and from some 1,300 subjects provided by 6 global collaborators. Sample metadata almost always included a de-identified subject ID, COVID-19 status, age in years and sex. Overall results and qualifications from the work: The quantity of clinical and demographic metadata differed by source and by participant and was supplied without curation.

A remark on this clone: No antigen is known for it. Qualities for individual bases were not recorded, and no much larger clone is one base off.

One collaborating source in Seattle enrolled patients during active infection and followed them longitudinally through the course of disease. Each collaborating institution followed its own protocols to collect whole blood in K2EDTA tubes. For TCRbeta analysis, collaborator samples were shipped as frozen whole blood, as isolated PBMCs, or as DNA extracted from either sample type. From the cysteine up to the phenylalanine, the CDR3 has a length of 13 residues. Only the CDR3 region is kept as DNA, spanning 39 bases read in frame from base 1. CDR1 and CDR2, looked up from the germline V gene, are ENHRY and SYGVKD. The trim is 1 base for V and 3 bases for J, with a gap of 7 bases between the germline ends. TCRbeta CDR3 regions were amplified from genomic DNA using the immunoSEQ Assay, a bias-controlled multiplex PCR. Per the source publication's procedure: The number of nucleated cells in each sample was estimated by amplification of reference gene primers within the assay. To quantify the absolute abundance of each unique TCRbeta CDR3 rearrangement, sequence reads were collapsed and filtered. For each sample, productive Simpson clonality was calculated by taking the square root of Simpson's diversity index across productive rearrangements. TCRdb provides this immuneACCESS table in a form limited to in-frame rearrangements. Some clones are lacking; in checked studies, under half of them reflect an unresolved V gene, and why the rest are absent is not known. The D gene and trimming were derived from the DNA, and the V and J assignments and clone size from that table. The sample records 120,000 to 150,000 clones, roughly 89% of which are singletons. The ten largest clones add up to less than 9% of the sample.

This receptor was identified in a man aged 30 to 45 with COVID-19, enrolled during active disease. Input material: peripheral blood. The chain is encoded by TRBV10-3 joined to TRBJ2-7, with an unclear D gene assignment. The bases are TGTGCCATCAGTGAGTTCACGGGCTACGAGCAGTACTTC. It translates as CAISEFTGYEQYF.